The 24 T cell receptor beta chains listed next were all sequenced from one sample in a study of PD-1 blockade in classical Hodgkin lymphoma. Each and every patient relapsed after autologous stem cell transplantation, and patients got differing brentuximab vedotin exposure. Data came from immunoSEQ multiplex PCR; TCRdb stores just in-frame clones and leaves some out. This table has about 37,000 clones, 76% appearing once. The source was peripheral blood mononuclear cells (PBMCs), collected at baseline. Receptor source: a human donor with classical Hodgkin lymphoma.

The chain's CDR3 is CASNSGYNEQFF. For the CDR3, the DNA is TGTGCCAGCAATAGCGGTTACAATGAGCAGTTCTTC. The chain combines TRBV6-5 with TRBJ2-1, with D possibly TRBD2 on 6 matching bases. The CDR3 length is 12 residues. V was cut by 7 bases and J by 4 bases, with 8 bases left in between. CDR1 MNHEY and CDR2 SVGAGI come from the germline V gene.

The chain employs TRBV10-3 and TRBJ2-2; TRBD2 matches 12 bases. The CDR3 length is 17 residues. Germline CDR1 ENHRY, CDR2 SYGVKD. Losses at the gene ends were 3 bases for V and 5 bases for J; bases not matched to a gene: 7. Here the CDR3 reads CAISDPTSGRGTGELFF. CDR3 DNA: TGTGCCATCAGTGACCCGACTAGCGGGAGAGGAACCGGGGAGCTGTTTTTT.

This rearrangement joins TRBV19 to TRBJ2-7; 7 bases map to TRBD1. Losses at the gene ends were 3 bases for V and 5 bases for J; bases not matched to a gene: 10. CDR3 length equals 15 residues. Germline values: CDR1 LNHDA, CDR2 SQIVND (reference sequence). The CDR3 spells CASSMQNRGWDEQYF. CDR3 bases: TGTGCCAGTAGTATGCAGAACAGGGGTTGGGACGAGCAGTACTTC.

The rearrangement joins TRBV5-1 to TRBJ2-1; a possible D gene is TRBD2 (5 bases). V lost 0 bases and J 8 bases, leaving 9 bases between the germline ends. Germline CDR1 reads SGHRS; CDR2 reads YFSETQ. The CDR3 loop spans 13 amino acids. CDR3 residues: CASSLEPSHEQFF. As DNA, the CDR3 is TGCGCCAGCAGCTTGGAGCCTAGCCATGAGCAGTTCTTC.

Points on this clone: Other DNA sequences in this sample translate to the same CDR3. The chain carries TRBV20-1 and TRBJ2-7, with D possibly matching TRBD2 (7 bases). Trimming left V 3 bases short and J 7 bases short, with 10 bases between. CDR3 length: 11 amino acids. The germline V gene has CDR1 DFQATT and CDR2 SNEGSKA (reference sequence). This CDR3 is CSASGGREQYF. As DNA, the CDR3 is TGCAGTGCTAGCGGGGGGCGGGAGCAGTACTTC.

The sample holds one count of this clone. The chain uses TRBV5-1 and TRBJ1-2; D may be TRBD1 (5 bases). The CDR3 totals 14 residues. V lost 5 bases and J 3 bases, leaving 14 bases between the germline ends. CDR1 and CDR2 from the germline V gene are SGHRS and YFSETQ. The CDR3: CASRPRRDDYGYTF. CDR3 nucleotide sequence: TGCGCCAGCAGACCCCGGCGGGACGACTATGGCTACACCTTC.

This clone occurred once. V gene TRBV4-1 combines with J gene TRBJ2-4, with 8 positions matching TRBD2. The junction had 11 bases not matched to a gene; V was cut back by 4 bases and J by 3 bases. The CDR3 is 17 amino acids. The germline CDR1 and CDR2 sequences are MGHRA and YSYEKL. Here the CDR3 reads CASSPGSASGRKNIQYF. For the CDR3, the DNA is TGCGCCAGCAGCCCCGGATCGGCTAGCGGGCGCAAAAACATTCAGTACTTC.

The chain carries TRBV28 and TRBJ1-1, with D possibly matching TRBD1 (5 bases). The germline V gene has CDR1 MDHEN and CDR2 SYDVKM. Between the trimmed V and J ends, which lost 7 bases and 5 bases, there was a span of 17 bases. CDR3 length equals 14 residues. CDR3 sequence: CASMYGQGVTEAFF. The CDR3, as DNA: TGTGCCAGCATGTATGGGCAGGGAGTGACTGAAGCTTTCTTT.

V is TRBV6-1 and J is TRBJ2-4; 8 nucleotides match TRBD2. Germline V gene sequence: CDR1 MNHNS, CDR2 SASEGT. The CDR3 consists of 16 residues. V gave up 4 bases and J gave up 0 bases; unmatched junction bases: 5. The DNA of the CDR3 is TGTGCCAGCAGTGTAAGCGGGAGCGTAGCCAAAAACATTCAGTACTTC. Translating gives CASSVSGSVAKNIQYF.

The rearrangement uses TRBV19 and TRBJ1-1, with D uncertain. CDR1 and CDR2 (germline): LNHDA, SQIVND (reference sequence). The CDR3 is 14 amino acids. Trimming cost V 5 bases and J 1 base, with 11 bases left between them. CDR3 loop: CASSQRPGNTEAFF. CDR3 in DNA: TGTGCCAGTAGTCAAAGGCCAGGGAACACTGAAGCTTTCTTT.

The chain has TRBV5-4 and TRBJ2-5; 8 nucleotides agree with TRBD2. Germline CDR1 is SGHNT and CDR2 is YYREEE (reference sequence). The junction had 5 bases not matched to a gene; V was cut back by 4 bases and J by 3 bases. CDR3 size: 14 residues. DNA for the CDR3: TGTGCCAGCAGCCCGGGGACTAGGAAAGAGACCCAGTACTTC. It is translated as CASSPGTRKETQYF. The full variable domain, its missing parts supplied by reference TRBV5-4 and TRBJ2-5, is ETGVTQSPTHLIKTRGQQVTLRCSSQSGHNTVSWYQQALGQGPQFIFQYYREEENGRGNFPPRFSGLQFPNYSSELNVNALELDDSALYLCASSPGTRKETQYFGPGTRLLVL.

The rearrangement uses TRBV7-2 and TRBJ2-2, with 10 bases fitting TRBD2. CDR1 is SGHTA and CDR2 is FQGNSA in the germline V gene. J gave up 4 bases and V 7 bases, and 9 bases lay outside the gene matches. The CDR3 runs to 16 residues. In DNA form, the CDR3 reads TGTGCCAGCATCCAAGGACTAGCGGAGTTCACCGGGGAGCTGTTTTTT. Translating it yields CASIQGLAEFTGELFF.

The chain couples TRBV2 to TRBJ2-1; 8 nucleotides align to TRBD2. Per germline, CDR1 SNHLY and CDR2 FYNNEI. Germline trimming cut 8 bases from V and 7 bases from J; bases unmatched to any gene: 4. This CDR3 has 12 residues. CDR3 protein: CASFREGNEQFF. The DNA of the CDR3 is TGTGCCAGCTTCCGGGAGGGTAATGAGCAGTTCTTC.

The V and J genes are TRBV19 and TRBJ2-5; the match to TRBD1 covers 10 bases. The trim removed 1 base at V and 5 bases at J, leaving 7 bases unmatched. Germline CDR1 LNHDA, CDR2 SQIVND (reference sequence). The CDR3 length is 16 residues. As DNA, the CDR3 is TGTGCCAGTAGTATAGTTCGACAGGGGGCCGGGGAGACCCAGTACTTC. Translated: CASSIVRQGAGETQYF.

The CDR3 here is CASSLGGQLYGYTF. The CDR3 nucleotides are TGTGCCAGCAGCTTGGGGGGGCAGCTGTATGGCTACACCTTC. The gene calls are TRBV5-6 and TRBJ1-2; D perhaps matches TRBD1 (6 bases). Trimming removed 0 bases at V and 5 bases at J, with 11 bases between. From germline, CDR1 is SGHDT and CDR2 YYEEEE. The CDR3 has 14 residues. Drawing the rest from reference TRBV5-6 and TRBJ1-2, the complete variable domain is DAGVTQSPTHLIKTRGQQVTLRCSPKSGHDTVSWYQQALGQGPQFIFQYYEEEERQRGNFPDRFSGHQFPNYSSELNVNALLLGDSALYLCASSLGGQLYGYTFGSGTRLTVV.

This clone was seen a few times. This rearrangement joins TRBV5-1 to TRBJ2-1, with D maybe TRBD1 (6 bases). This CDR3 has 20 residues. V lost 0 bases, J lost 1 base, and 23 bases lay in between. Germline assignment: CDR1 SGHRS and CDR2 YFSETQ. The CDR3 nucleotides are TGCGCCAGCAGCTTGGTAGGGACACCCCGCCTCTCAGCGTCCTACAATGAGCAGTTCTTC. As protein: CASSLVGTPRLSASYNEQFF.

This rearrangement joins TRBV27 to TRBJ2-7; maybe TRBD2 (5 bases). Trimming removed 2 bases from V and 2 bases from J, with 7 bases in between. CDR3 length equals 13 residues. CDR1 is MNHEY and CDR2 is SMNVEV in the germline V gene (reference sequence). The CDR3 sequence: CASSLRLPYEQYF. The DNA for the CDR3 is TGTGCCAGCAGTTTAAGACTACCCTACGAGCAGTACTTC.

The J gene is TRBJ1-5, the V gene TRBV28, with a tentative D call TRBD1 (6 bases). Between the trimmed V and J ends, which lost 4 bases and 0 bases, there was a span of 16 bases. The germline CDR1 and CDR2 sequences are MDHEN and SYDVKM. This CDR3 is 17 amino acids long. CDR3 DNA: TGTGCCAGCAGTTCACGAGGGGGGATTTATAGCAATCAGCCCCAGCATTTT. Translated: CASSSRGGIYSNQPQHF.

The rearrangement joins TRBV5-1 to TRBJ2-2; TRBD2 aligns across 7 bases. This CDR3 has 17 amino acids. The germline V gene encodes CDR1 SGHRS and CDR2 YFSETQ. With 3 bases clipped from V and 0 bases from J, the junction kept 8 bases outside the gene matches. DNA for the CDR3: TGCGCCAGCAGCTGGGTATCGGGGACTACGAACACCGGGGAGCTGTTTTTT. Amino acid sequence: CASSWVSGTTNTGELFF.

As concerns this clone: This sample also contains other DNA sequences that code for the same CDR3. CDR3 residues: CASSVSGRTDTQYF. The CDR3 nucleotides read TGTGCCAGCAGCGTATCAGGCCGGACAGATACGCAGTATTTT. The V gene is TRBV9, the J gene TRBJ2-3; no clear D gene. The germline CDR1 and CDR2 sequences are SGDLS and YYNGEE. The CDR3 has 14 residues. V was trimmed by 1 base and J by 3 bases, leaving 9 bases between them.

The chain carries TRBV19 and TRBJ2-7, with 7 bases lining up with TRBD2. J gave up 3 bases and V 5 bases, and 7 bases lay outside the gene matches. The germline gives CDR1 LNHDA, CDR2 SQIVND (reference sequence). The CDR3 is 14 residues long. CDR3 bases: TGTGCCAGTAGTTCCGGGCCGGGGGGCTACGAGCAGTACTTC. Its protein is CASSSGPGGYEQYF. Filled out from reference TRBV19 and TRBJ2-7, the complete variable domain reads DGGITQSPKYLFRKEGQNVTLSCEQNLNHDAMYWYRQDPGQGLRLIYYSQIVNDFQKGDIAEGYSVSREKKESFPLTVTSAQKNPTAFYLCASSSGPGGYEQYFGPGTRLTVT.

This sequence joins TRBV27 and TRBJ2-7, with unresolved D. The germline V and J ends were trimmed by 2 bases and 0 bases, with 17 bases remaining between them. Germline V gene lookup returns CDR1 MNHEY and CDR2 SMNVEV (reference sequence). This CDR3 has 17 residues. CDR3 residues: CASSLTPRAVSSYEQYF. CDR3 DNA sequence: TGTGCCAGCAGTTTAACCCCTCGGGCGGTGAGCTCCTACGAGCAGTACTTC.

The V call is TRBV18, the J call TRBJ2-3; perhaps TRBD2 as D (5 bases). The ends were cut back, 2 bases at V and 5 bases at J, with 8 bases in the middle. The germline V gene has CDR1 KGHSH and CDR2 LQKENI. There are 13 residues in the CDR3. The CDR3, as DNA: TGTGCCAGCTCACCAAACGGGGTAGATACGCAGTATTTT. As protein: CASSPNGVDTQYF.

Only a few counts were recorded for this clone. The rearrangement joins TRBV7-3 to TRBJ2-1, with a weak D call TRBD1 (6 bases). The V gene lost 2 bases and the J gene lost 10 bases, with 12 bases spanning the gap. Germline CDR1 is SGHTA and CDR2 is FQGTGA. The CDR3 covers 13 residues. The CDR3 sequence is CASSLQGQGEQFF. For the CDR3, the DNA is TGTGCCAGCAGCTTACAGGGCCAGGGGGAGCAGTTCTTC.